This T cell receptor (beta chain) originates from a study of technical replicates of blood from a few donors. Method: immunoSEQ multiplex PCR; TCRdb's copy keeps in-frame clones and lacks some. The table has tens of thousands of clones, 95% to 96% seen once; the top ten hold roughly 0.24%. V shed 7 bases, J shed 3 bases, and the junction held 12 bases outside the gene matches. CDR3 length: 16 residues. The germline gives CDR1 SNHLY, CDR2 FYNNEI. This clonotype was sampled from a human donor in good health. The J gene is TRBJ2-1, the V gene TRBV2; 7 bases align to TRBD1. Material for sequencing was T cells isolated from PBMCs. CDR3 protein: CASKGDEGQIYNEQFF. CDR3 sequence (DNA): TGTGCCAGCAAGGGTGACGAGGGACAGATCTACAATGAGCAGTTCTTC.